The 8 T cell receptor beta chains below come from one sample, sequenced in a study of cytomegalovirus exposure and HLA in healthy donors. With 60 Vbeta and 13 Jbeta primers, the PCR was carried out. Clones were sequenced by immunoSEQ multiplex PCR, and TCRdb holds only the in-frame ones, with some missing. The sample includes about 180,000 clones, roughly 79% of them seen just once. Material for sequencing was PBMCs. These TCRs come from a woman between 18 and 30 years old in good health and CMV-seropositive.

The chain carries TRBV7-3 and TRBJ2-5, with D hard to call. The J call is uncertain, as TRBJ2-7 better fits the DNA end. CDR1 and CDR2 from the germline V gene are SGHTA and FQGTGA. The CDR3 is 14 amino acids. The CDR3 sequence is CASSLSIFSYEQYF. The DNA for the CDR3 is TGTGCCAGCAGCTTATCGATTTTCTCCTACGAGCAGTACTTC.

This chain connects TRBV7-9 to TRBJ2-7, with 7 bases that match TRBD2. The CDR3 sequence is 13 residues long. CDR1 and CDR2 from the germline V gene are SEHNR and FQNEAQ (reference sequence). V gave up 4 bases and J gave up 3 bases; unmatched junction bases: 3. Here the CDR3 reads CASSSGLDYEQYF. CDR3 DNA sequence: TGTGCCAGCAGCTCCGGACTAGACTACGAGCAGTACTTC. The entire variable domain, with the rest obtained from reference TRBV7-9 and TRBJ2-7, is as follows: DTGVSQNPRHKITKRGQNVTFRCDPISEHNRLYWYRQTLGQGPEFLTYFQNEAQLEKSRLLSDRFSAERPKGSFSTLEIQRTEQGDSAMYLCASSSGLDYEQYFGPGTRLTVT.

The CDR3: CSVEGRSSGANVLTF. CDR3 bases: TGCAGCGTTGAGGGTAGGAGCTCTGGGGCCAACGTCCTGACTTTC. This chain uses TRBV29-1 with TRBJ2-6; no clear D gene. With 3 bases removed from V and 0 bases from J, the gap between germline ends came to 9 bases. This CDR3 region has 15 residues. The germline V gene encodes CDR1 SQVTM and CDR2 ANQGSEA.

V and J are TRBV13 and TRBJ2-1; D is undetermined. V shed 3 bases and J shed 7 bases, with 16 bases lying between them. Per the germline V gene, CDR1 is PRHDT and CDR2 is FYEKMQ (reference sequence). The CDR3 covers 15 residues. This CDR3 is CASSFRLVGRNEQFF. The CDR3 nucleotides read TGTGCCAGCAGCTTCCGCCTAGTAGGAAGGAATGAGCAGTTCTTC.

The chain employs TRBV9 and TRBJ2-7, with 9 bases matching TRBD1. V dropped 0 bases and J dropped 5; count of bases not matched to a gene: 3. CDR3 size: 14 residues. CDR1 is SGDLS and CDR2 is YYNGEE in the germline V gene. CDR3 DNA: TGTGCCAGCAGCGTAGCCGGACAGGGGAACGAGCAGTACTTC. Amino acid sequence: CASSVAGQGNEQYF.

This chain joins TRBV2 and TRBJ2-1, with a weak D call TRBD1 (5 bases). CDR1 is SNHLY, CDR2 FYNNEI, per germline. The germline V and J ends were trimmed by 3 bases and 5 bases, with 14 bases remaining between them. This CDR3 has 15 amino acids. The CDR3 protein is CASSDGQGINNEQFF. The CDR3 bases are TGTGCCAGCAGTGATGGGCAGGGCATCAACAATGAGCAGTTCTTC.

The chain employs TRBV5-5 and TRBJ2-7; no definite D call. The V end lost 1 base, the J end lost 0 bases, and 8 bases lay between the germline ends. The CDR3 runs 14 residues. Germline V gene data show CDR1 as SGHKS and CDR2 as YYEKEE (reference sequence). DNA for the CDR3: TGTGCCAGCAGCTTGTTACTATCCTCCTACGAGCAGTACTTC. It encodes CASSLLLSSYEQYF. Supplemented by reference TRBV5-5 and TRBJ2-7, the full variable domain reads DAGVTQSPTHLIKTRGQQVTLRCSPISGHKSVSWYQQVLGQGPQFIFQYYEKEERGRGNFPDRFSARQFPNYSSELNVNALLLGDSALYLCASSLLLSSYEQYFGPGTRLTVT.

The rearrangement uses TRBV6-6 and TRBJ2-5; perhaps TRBD1 as D (6 bases). CDR3 size: 14 residues. Germline CDR1 and CDR2: MNHNY and SVGAGI (reference sequence). V was cut by 7 bases and J by 5 bases, with 17 bases left in between. The CDR3, as DNA: TGTGCCAGCACAGGGCAGGGGCGTGGGGAGACCCAGTACTTC. This sequence encodes CASTGQGRGETQYF.